The 6 T cell receptor beta chains listed next were all sequenced from one sample in a study of T cells in Graves' hyperthyroidism and ophthalmopathy. Amplification yielded TCR beta CDR3 regions, with RNA transcripts as the source. Primed by the HTBI set, a first-round RT-PCR was run on the TCR CDR3. One entry per CDR3 protein, called by TCRdb with MiXCR from the multiplex PCR reads. The sample lists around 300,000 distinct CDR3 sequences; approximately 19% were seen once. Sequencing used blood. The receptor source for this set is a man aged 45-65 years with Graves' ophthalmopathy.

V gene TRBV6-1 combines with J gene TRBJ1-6, with 7 positions matching TRBD1. The germline gives CDR1 MNHNS, CDR2 SASEGT. This CDR3 contains 15 residues. Trimming took 11 bases from V and 4 from J; bases not matched to a gene: 11. The CDR3: CALRAEGAYNSPLHF. The CDR3 region has the DNA TGTGCCTTACGAGCGGAGGGGGCGTATAATTCACCCCTCCACTTT.

This clonotype was seen a few times. This chain uses TRBV5-1 with TRBJ2-3; 9 bases fit TRBD2. This CDR3 has 15 residues. CDR1 is SGHRS and CDR2 is YFSETQ in the germline V gene. The V segment lost 7 bases and the J segment 0 bases; nucleotides outside the gene matches: 6. Here the CDR3 reads CASGWTSDSTDTQYF. The CDR3 DNA reads as TGCGCCAGCGGATGGACTAGCGATAGCACAGATACGCAGTATTTT.

In regard to this clonotype: At one end the junction does not follow the germline gene, possibly because of a read error. The V call is TRBV24-1, the J call TRBJ2-1; TRBD2 matches 12 bases. There are 18 residues in the CDR3. Germline V gives CDR1 KGHDR, CDR2 SFDVKD. The DNA for the CDR3 is TGTGCCACCAGTGAGCCGACTAGCGGGAGCTCGTCCTACAATAAGCAGTTCTTC. Its protein product is CATSEPTSGSSSYNKQFF.

Many counts were recorded for this clonotype. The gene calls are TRBV6-2 or TRBV6-3 and TRBJ2-5; the D is unclear. CDR1 and CDR2 from the germline V gene are MNHEY and SVGEGT. This CDR3 is built from 14 residues. Trimming cost V 8 bases and J 0 bases, with 13 bases left between them. CDR3 protein: CASRLQDHQETQYF. CDR3 DNA sequence: TGTGCCAGCCGACTTCAGGATCACCAAGAGACCCAGTACTTC.

This chain links TRBV20-1 with TRBJ1-5, with TRBD1 matching over 7 bases. CDR1 is DFQATT and CDR2 is SNEGSKA in the germline V gene (reference sequence). V trimming: 5 bases; J trimming: 1 base; junction bases outside the gene matches: 8. This CDR3 has 15 residues. The CDR3 DNA reads as TGCAGTGCTTTTCCGACAGGGCCCAGCAATCAGCCCCAGCATTTT. Translation gives CSAFPTGPSNQPQHF.

The V and J genes are TRBV4-2 and TRBJ1-2, with D possibly matching TRBD1 (5 bases). CDR3 size: 12 residues. The germline V gene has CDR1 LGHNA and CDR2 YNFKEQ. V gave up 0 bases and J gave up 8 bases, with 7 bases separating them. The CDR3 is CASSQDREGYTF. In DNA form, the CDR3 reads TGTGCCAGCAGCCAAGACAGGGAAGGCTACACCTTC.